Described below is a single T cell receptor (beta chain) sequence and its context. This CDR3 is 15 amino acids long. The sample is drawn from a study of T cells in tumors after PD-1 blockade. In the study overall: No patient had prior checkpoint blockade, systemic immunosuppression, or radiotherapy within 4 weeks. A subset received ongoing vismodegib 150 mg daily alongside anti-PD-1 therapy. Blood samples averaged around 100,000 templates (range roughly 21,000-290,000) and fewer than 40,000 unique clonotypes.

Using immunoSEQ multiplex PCR, the repertoire was profiled, and TCRdb retains in-frame clones only, with some absent. The sample includes roughly 59,000 clones, around 80% of them seen just once. This material consisted of PBMCs, taken before anti-PD-1 treatment. The receptor was isolated from a human donor with basal cell carcinoma. V gene TRBV21-1 combines with J gene TRBJ1-4; the table's D call of TRBD1 was not tested on the DNA. TRBV21-1 is an annotated pseudogene. The CDR3 reads CASSAGKVLNEKLFF. CDR3 sequence (DNA): TGTGCCAGCAGTGCAGGGAAGGTCCTTAATGAAAAACTGTTTTTT.